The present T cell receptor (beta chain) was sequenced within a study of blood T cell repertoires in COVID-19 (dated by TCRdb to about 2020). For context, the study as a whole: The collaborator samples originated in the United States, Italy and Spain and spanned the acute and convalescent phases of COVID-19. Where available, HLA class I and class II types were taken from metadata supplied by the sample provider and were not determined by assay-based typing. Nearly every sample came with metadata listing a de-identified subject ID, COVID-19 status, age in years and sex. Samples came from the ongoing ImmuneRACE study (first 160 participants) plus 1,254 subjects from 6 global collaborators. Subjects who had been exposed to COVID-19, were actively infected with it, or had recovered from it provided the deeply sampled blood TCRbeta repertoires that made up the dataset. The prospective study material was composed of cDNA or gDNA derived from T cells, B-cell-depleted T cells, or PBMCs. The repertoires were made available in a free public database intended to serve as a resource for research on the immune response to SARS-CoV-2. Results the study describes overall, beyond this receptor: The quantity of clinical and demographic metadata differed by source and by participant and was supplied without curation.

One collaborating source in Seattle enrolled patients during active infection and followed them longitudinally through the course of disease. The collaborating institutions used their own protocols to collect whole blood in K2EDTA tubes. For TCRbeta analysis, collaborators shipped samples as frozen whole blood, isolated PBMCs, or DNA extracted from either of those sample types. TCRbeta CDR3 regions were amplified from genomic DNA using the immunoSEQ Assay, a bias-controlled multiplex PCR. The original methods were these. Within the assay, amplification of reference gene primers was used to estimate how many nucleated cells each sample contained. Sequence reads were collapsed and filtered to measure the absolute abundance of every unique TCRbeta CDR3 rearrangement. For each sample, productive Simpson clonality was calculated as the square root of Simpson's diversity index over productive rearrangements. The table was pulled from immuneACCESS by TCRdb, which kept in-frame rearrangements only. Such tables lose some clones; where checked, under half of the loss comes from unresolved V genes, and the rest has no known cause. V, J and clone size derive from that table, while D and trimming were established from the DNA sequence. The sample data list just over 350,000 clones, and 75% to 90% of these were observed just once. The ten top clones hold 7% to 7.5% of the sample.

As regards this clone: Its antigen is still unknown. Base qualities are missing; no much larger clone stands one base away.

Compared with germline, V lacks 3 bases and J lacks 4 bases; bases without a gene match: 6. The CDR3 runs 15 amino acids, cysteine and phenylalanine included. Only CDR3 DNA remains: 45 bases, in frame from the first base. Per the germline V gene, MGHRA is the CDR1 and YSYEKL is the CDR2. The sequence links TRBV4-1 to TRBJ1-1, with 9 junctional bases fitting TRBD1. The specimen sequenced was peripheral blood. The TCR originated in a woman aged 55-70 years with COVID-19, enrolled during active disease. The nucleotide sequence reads TGCGCCAGCAGCCAGTTACAGGGGGCGCGCACTGAAGCTTTCTTT. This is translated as CASSQLQGARTEAFF.